The rows below give T cell receptor beta chains drawn from one sample of a study of Graves' ophthalmopathy and Graves' hyperthyroidism. One entry per CDR3 protein, called by TCRdb with MiXCR from the multiplex PCR reads. The table records around 1.1 million distinct CDR3 sequences, about 38% of them present only once. Sequenced sample: peripheral blood or thyroid tissue (not recorded which). The receptors stem from an adult man with Graves' hyperthyroidism. Each CDR3 is given without its conserved first and last residue.

V,J,CDR3
TRBV3-1,TRBJ1-1,ASSQEASRAEAF
TRBV28,TRBJ1-1,ASMFGYTEAF
TRBV20-1,TRBJ1-3,SASPGQALNTIY
TRBV10-2,TRBJ2-7,ASSAGLAGEDEQY
TRBV2,TRBJ2-7,ASSEALANKGEQY
TRBV5-1,TRBJ2-7,ASSPKPGTGNTYEQY
TRBV10-3,TRBJ2-7,ASKGGDSYEQY
TRBV11-2,TRBJ1-2,ASSSPGPDGYGYT
TRBV20-1,TRBJ1-6,SAPPRAGDNSPPH
TRBV7-9,TRBJ1-1,ASSQFDRTRSTEAF
TRBV11-1,TRBJ2-6,ASSPRGRPNTGANVLT
TRBV24-1,TRBJ2-7,ATSESGQGLYEQY
TRBV29-1,TRBJ1-4,SVGYRGHNEKLF
TRBV29-1,TRBJ2-7,SFGRSYEQY
TRBV7-9,TRBJ1-1,ASSLLNGPIEAF
TRBV7-8,TRBJ2-5,ASSLYLVETQY
TRBV4-3,-,ASSQDHGALGNEQF
TRBV5-1,TRBJ1-5,ASSLEVNQPQH
TRBV2,TRBJ2-3,AGVWPHRADTQY
TRBV5-5,TRBJ1-1,ASSPGQVGAEAF
TRBV20-1,TRBJ1-1,SAEDRTEAF
TRBV12-3/TRBV12-4,TRBJ2-2,ASSLSMPGELF
TRBV11-3,TRBJ2-5,ASSWVRGAEETQY
TRBV12-3/TRBV12-4,TRBJ2-7,ASGGVNSYEQY
TRBV7-8,TRBJ1-2,ASRDGIGYGYT
TRBV29-1,TRBJ1-1,SVESGSNRGTSGAF
TRBV7-3,TRBJ2-2,ASSSRTGNTGELF
TRBV6-5,TRBJ2-5,ASSYFGSGTFGETQY
TRBV7-9,TRBJ1-2,ASSAQRDTANYGYT
TRBV20-1,TRBJ1-1,SALDRLKNTEAF
TRBV5-1,TRBJ2-5,ASKRLPEETQY
TRBV15,TRBJ1-3,ATSRGTENTIY
TRBV25-1,TRBJ2-2,ASSPRWGKNTGELF
TRBV28,TRBJ1-1,ASHRNTEAF
TRBV6-5,TRBJ1-2,ASSYDRGRGYT
TRBV12-3/TRBV12-4,TRBJ2-7,ASSPRTGVEQY
TRBV6-5,TRBJ2-2,ASSYSLGGHGGELF
TRBV7-9,TRBJ1-5,ASSATGHGNQPQH
TRBV20-1,TRBJ2-7,SAGDRELVYEQY
TRBV20-1,TRBJ1-5,SASVTGGAQPQH
TRBV7-2,TRBJ2-5,ASSAAGTDQETQY
TRBV29-1,TRBJ1-1,SVVPRPSTEAF